The clone carrying this TCR beta chain was detected once. The assay was immunoSEQ multiplex PCR, and TCRdb's table has in-frame clones only and misses some. The sample has over 2,000,000 clones, around 95% seen once. CD45RO-negative, CCR7-selected cells formed the naive CD8 fraction, which excluded terminally differentiated effector memory CD45RA+ cells. Every contributor of samples was a Caucasian grown-up residing in Nashville, Tennessee. The record originates from a study of shared clonotypes between healthy human individuals. The CDR3 contains 13 residues. V was trimmed by 9 bases and J by 2 bases, leaving 12 bases between them. Germline CDR1 and CDR2: LNHNV and YYDKDF (reference sequence).

Sequencing was done on a sample of naive CD8+ T cells from PBMCs. This TCR came from a man between 18 and 35 years old in good health. Some clones in this sample may be carry-over from other donors' samples. The chain employs TRBV15 and TRBJ2-3; the D is unclear. The chain's CDR3 is CATRKGLTDTQYF. CDR3 DNA: TGTGCCACGAGGAAAGGGCTCACAGATACGCAGTATTTT.